This TCR beta chain appears in the sequencing data of a study of T cells after posttransplantation cyclophosphamide. The protocol was immunoSEQ multiplex PCR, while the TCRdb copy is restricted to in-frame clones and leaves out a portion. The sample presents around 10,000 clones, none singletons. This CDR3 is 15 amino acids long. In germline, CDR1 is SGHRS, CDR2 YFSETQ. Between the trimmed V and J ends, which lost 4 bases and 0 bases, there was a span of 13 bases. This clone has at least ten counts. Treatment was busulfan-fludarabine conditioning, a marrow graft, and cyclophosphamide on days +3 and +4.

The input for sequencing was PBMCs, taken after allogeneic stem cell transplant with posttransplant cyclophosphamide. V usage is TRBV5-1 and J usage is TRBJ1-1, with D possibly TRBD1 on 5 matching bases. This clonotype originated in a female patient aged 40 to 55 who received an allogeneic stem cell transplant from a related donor, was CMV-positive, and had no GVHD. Some T cells may be provided by the graft donor. In DNA, the CDR3 is TGCGCCAGCAGCGGGGCAGGGAACATGAACACTGAAGCTTTCTTT. Translating it yields CASSGAGNMNTEAFF.